The T cell receptor (beta chain) described here comes from a study of T cell changes during pregnancy in multiple sclerosis. CDR3 length equals 17 residues. From germline, CDR1 is SGHRS and CDR2 YFSETQ. The V end lost 2 bases, the J end lost 4 bases, and 19 bases lay between the germline ends. Generated by immunoSEQ multiplex PCR, the TCRdb table keeps only in-frame clones and is missing some. The data show roughly 43,000 clones, with 90% to 95% seen just once and 0.6% to 0.75% held by the top ten. The sequencing here drew on CD4+ T cells from peripheral blood mononuclear cells, taken in the third trimester of pregnancy. The receptor was derived from a female donor with multiple sclerosis, enrolled in a pregnancy study. The genes are TRBV5-1 and TRBJ1-3; D possibly corresponds to TRBD1 (6 bases). CDR3 amino acids: CASSLTPRGTLGNTIYF. The CDR3 DNA sequence: TGCGCCAGCAGCTTAACACCCAGGGGAACACTCGGAAACACCATATATTTT.